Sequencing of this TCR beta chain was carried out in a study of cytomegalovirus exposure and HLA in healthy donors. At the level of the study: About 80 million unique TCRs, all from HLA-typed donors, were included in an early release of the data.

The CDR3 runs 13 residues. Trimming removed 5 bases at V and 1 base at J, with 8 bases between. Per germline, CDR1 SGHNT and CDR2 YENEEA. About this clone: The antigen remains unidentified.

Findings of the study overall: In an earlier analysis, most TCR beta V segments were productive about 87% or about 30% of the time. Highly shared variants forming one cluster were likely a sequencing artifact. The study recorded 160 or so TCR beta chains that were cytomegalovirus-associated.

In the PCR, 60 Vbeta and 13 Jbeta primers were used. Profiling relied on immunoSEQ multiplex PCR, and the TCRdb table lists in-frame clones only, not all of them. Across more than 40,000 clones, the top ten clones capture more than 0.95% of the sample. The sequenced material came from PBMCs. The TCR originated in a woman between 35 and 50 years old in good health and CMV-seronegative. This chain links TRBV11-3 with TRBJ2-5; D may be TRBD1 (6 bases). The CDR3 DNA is TGTGCCAGCAGCCAGGGGCCCCAAGAGACCCAGTACTTC. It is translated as CASSQGPQETQYF.